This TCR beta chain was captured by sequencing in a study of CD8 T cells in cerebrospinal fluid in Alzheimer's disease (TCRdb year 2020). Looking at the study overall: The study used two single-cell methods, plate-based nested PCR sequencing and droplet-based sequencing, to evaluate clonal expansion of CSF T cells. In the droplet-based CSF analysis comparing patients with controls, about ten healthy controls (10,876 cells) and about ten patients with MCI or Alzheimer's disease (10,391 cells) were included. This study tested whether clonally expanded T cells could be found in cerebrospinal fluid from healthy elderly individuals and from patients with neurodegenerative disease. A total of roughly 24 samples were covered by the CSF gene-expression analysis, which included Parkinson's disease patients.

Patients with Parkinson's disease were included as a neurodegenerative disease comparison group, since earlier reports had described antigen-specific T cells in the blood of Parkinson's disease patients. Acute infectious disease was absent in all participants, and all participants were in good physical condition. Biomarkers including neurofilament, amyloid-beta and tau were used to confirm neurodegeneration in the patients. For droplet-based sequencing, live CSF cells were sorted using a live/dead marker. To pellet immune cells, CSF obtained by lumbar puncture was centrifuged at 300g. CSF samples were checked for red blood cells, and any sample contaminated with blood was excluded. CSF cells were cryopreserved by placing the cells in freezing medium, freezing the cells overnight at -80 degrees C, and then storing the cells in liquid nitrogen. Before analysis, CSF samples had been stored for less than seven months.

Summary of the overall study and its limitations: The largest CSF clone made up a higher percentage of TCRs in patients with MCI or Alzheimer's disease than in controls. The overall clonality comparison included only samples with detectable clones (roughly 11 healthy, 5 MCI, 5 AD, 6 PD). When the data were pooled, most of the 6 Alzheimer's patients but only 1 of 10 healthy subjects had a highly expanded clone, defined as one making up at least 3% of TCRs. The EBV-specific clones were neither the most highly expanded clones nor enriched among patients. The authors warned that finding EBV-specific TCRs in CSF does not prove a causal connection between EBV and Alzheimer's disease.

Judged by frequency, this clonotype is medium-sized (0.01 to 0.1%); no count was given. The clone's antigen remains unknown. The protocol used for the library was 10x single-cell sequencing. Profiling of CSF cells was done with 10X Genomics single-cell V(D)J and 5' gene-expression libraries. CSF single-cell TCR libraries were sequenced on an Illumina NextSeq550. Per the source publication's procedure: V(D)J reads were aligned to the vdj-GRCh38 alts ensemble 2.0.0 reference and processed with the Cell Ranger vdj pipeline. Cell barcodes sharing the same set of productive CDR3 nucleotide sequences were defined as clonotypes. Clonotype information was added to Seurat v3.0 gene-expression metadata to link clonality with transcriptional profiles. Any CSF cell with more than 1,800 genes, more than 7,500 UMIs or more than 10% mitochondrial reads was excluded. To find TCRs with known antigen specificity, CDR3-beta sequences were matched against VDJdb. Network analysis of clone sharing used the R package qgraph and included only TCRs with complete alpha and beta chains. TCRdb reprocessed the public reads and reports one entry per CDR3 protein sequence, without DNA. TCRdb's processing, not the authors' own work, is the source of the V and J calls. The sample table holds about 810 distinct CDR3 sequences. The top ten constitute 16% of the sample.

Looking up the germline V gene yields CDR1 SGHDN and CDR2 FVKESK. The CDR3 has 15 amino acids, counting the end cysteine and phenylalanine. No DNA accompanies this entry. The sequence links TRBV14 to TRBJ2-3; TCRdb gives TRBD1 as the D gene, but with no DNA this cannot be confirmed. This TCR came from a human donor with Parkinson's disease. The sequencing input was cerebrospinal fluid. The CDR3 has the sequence CASSQQGKGTDTQYF.